This TCR beta chain was observed in a study of blood T cell repertoires in COVID-19. Study-wide context: From T cells, B-cell-depleted T cells, or PBMCs came the material, which was cDNA or gDNA.

Allocation to cohorts depended on clinical history reported by the participants. The CDR3 is 14 amino acids. Trimming stripped 0 bases from V and 6 bases from J, with 12 bases between. Germline CDR1 reads SEHNR; CDR2 reads FQNEAQ (reference sequence). Here immunoSEQ multiplex PCR was the method, and the copy in TCRdb shows in-frame clones only, minus some. Counted here are 250,000 to 350,000 clones, around 87% occurring once; the ten biggest clones make up less than 6%. This TCR was sampled from a woman under 40 who had recovered from COVID-19. Sequenced input: PBMCs or T cells enriched from blood (not recorded which). The rearrangement joins TRBV7-9 to TRBJ2-7; maybe TRBD2 (6 bases). In nucleotides, the CDR3 is TGTGCCAGCAGCTTAGCTCGTATCGGGGGCGAGCAGTACTTC. It translates to CASSLARIGGEQYF.